This paragraph reports one TCR beta chain. Its antigen is still unknown. Base quality data are lacking; no much larger clone is found one base away. The source of the sample is a study of follicular helper T cells after annual influenza vaccination (dated by TCRdb to about 2017). At the level of the whole study: After each seasonal influenza vaccination, blood was collected on days 0, 7 and 28. To study recall of cTfh clones, some subjects were followed across successive annual vaccinations spanning the 2013-2014, 2014-2015 and 2015-2016 seasons. Six subjects had multi-year samples: four covered two vaccination seasons and two covered three seasons. One week after vaccination, a second recruited cohort of approximately twelve subjects (Table S1) displayed a similar ICOS+CD38+ cTfh response. The 2013-2014 samples were cryopreserved, while the 2015 samples were processed right after collection.

The sample's time point label is to be understood as: 2014-2015 season, 7 days after vaccination. Seasonal inactivated influenza vaccine (Fluvarix) was administered to adults, and sorted blood CD4 subsets were tracked by TCRB sequencing before and after vaccination. Subjects were considered eligible if community-dwelling and if influenza vaccine had not been received in the prior 6 months. Reasons for exclusion included contraindications to influenza vaccine, substance abuse, HIV/AIDS, active malignancy, immunomodulatory medication, and active illness such as respiratory infection. At each time point, somewhere between 40 and 100 mL of blood was taken. Ficoll-Paque PLUS or SepMate separation was used to isolate PBMC. As a non-Tfh comparison subset, CXCR5- memory CD4 T cells were sorted. Before DNA extraction, cell subsets were sorted from PBMC on a BD FACS Aria. CDR1 and CDR2, per the germline V gene, are SGHTA and FQGNSA. The trim is 5 bases for V and 7 bases for J, with a gap of 21 bases between the germline ends. Its CDR3 holds 15 amino acids, cysteine through phenylalanine. Solely the CDR3 DNA is kept, with 45 bases framed from the first base.

The library was obtained by the immunoSEQ multiplex PCR assay. Adaptive Biotechnologies carried out TCRB amplification, library preparation, sequencing and preliminary bioinformatics at Survey level resolution. In the paper's pipeline: In R, clonality was calculated as 1 minus the normalized Shannon entropy, and the Gini index was computed using the R package ineq. The overlap score was defined as the summed counts of shared sequences divided by the total counts of all sequences in both compared samples. Significance of shared clonotypes was assessed by Fisher's exact test, with a theoretical repertoire of 10^7 TCRB sequences assumed. What TCRdb holds here is the immuneACCESS table cut down to in-frame rearrangements. Part of the clones is not present; checked against another copy, under half of the missing clones reflect an unresolved V gene, and the others are unexplained. That table gives V, J and clone size, and the DNA gave D and trimming. For this sample there are some 9,900 clones; around 83% appear just once. The top ten hold approximately 0.78% of the sample.

Here is what the overall study found, with its caveats: ICOS+CD38+ cTfh clonality correlated with the frequency of that population, and its change correlated with the change in circulating plasmablast frequency. Day 7 ICOS+CD38+ clones were most often found later in ICOS-CD38- cTfh, suggesting that subset may serve as a memory reservoir. Undersampling of the much larger non-cTfh compartments could not be excluded when assessing influenza clone enrichment. Successive annual vaccinations recalled a recurring oligoclonal ICOS+CD38+ cTfh response that included tetramer and AIM influenza-specific clonotypes. Because only about 9.5-22% of the analyzed cells gave productive TCRB sequences, there was no way to sample rare clonotypes.

The receptor comes from an adult who received the influenza vaccine. The receptor chain draws on TRBV7-2 and TRBJ2-7; matching of 6 bases hints at TRBD2 as the D gene. The specimen comprised CXCR5- memory CD4+ T cells sorted from blood, sampled 7 days after influenza vaccination. What this sample's cell subset or site label stands for: CXCR5- memory CD4 T cells. The CDR3 sequence is CASSPAPNPAGEQYF. In nucleotide form, the sequence is TGTGCCAGCAGCCCCGCCCCAAATCCCGCGGGGGAGCAGTACTTC.